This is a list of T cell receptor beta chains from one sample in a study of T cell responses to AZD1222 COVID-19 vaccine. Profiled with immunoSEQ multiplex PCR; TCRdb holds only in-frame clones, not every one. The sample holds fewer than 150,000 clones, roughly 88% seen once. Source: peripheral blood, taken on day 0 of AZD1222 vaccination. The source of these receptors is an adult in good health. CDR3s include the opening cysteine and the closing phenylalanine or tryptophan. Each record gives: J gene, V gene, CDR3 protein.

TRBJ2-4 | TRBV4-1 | CASSQGRGARIGIGNIQYF
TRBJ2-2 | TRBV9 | CASSVATRGNNGELFF
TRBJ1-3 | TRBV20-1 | CSSLIGTIYF
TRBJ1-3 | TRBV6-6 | CASSVGGSGNTIYF
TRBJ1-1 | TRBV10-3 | CAISPQGGNTEAFF
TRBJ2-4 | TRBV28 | CASSSAGTQYF
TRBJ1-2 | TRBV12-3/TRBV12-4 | CASSGWDSYGYTF
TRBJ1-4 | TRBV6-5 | CASASAVEKLFF
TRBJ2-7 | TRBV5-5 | CASSLSLAVSYEQYF
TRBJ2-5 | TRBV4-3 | CASSQDGEASSASETQYF
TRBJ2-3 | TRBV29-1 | CSGGRTDTQYF
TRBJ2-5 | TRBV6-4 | CASSMDRGETQYF
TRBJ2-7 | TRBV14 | CASSQVISGQLFSYEQYF
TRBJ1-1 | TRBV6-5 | CASSWDRGGLIF
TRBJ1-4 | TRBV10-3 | CAISESMTANEKLFF
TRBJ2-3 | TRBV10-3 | CATGLAGGTDTQYF
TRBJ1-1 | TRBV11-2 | CASSLGRNTEAFF
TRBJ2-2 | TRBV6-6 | CASRTSTGELFF
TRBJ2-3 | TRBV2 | CASRLAGITQYF
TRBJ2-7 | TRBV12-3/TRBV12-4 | CASSFIQGGEQYF
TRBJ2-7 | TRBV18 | CASSSTGGTGYEQYF
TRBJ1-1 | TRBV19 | CASNPTGATNTEAFF
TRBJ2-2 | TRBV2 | CASETGSNTGELFF
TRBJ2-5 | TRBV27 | CASSLLGEETQYF
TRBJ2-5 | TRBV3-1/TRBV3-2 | CASSPQGRDQYF
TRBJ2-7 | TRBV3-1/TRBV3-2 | CASSQGQGGEQYF
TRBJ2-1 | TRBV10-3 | CAISDPGQGSEQFF
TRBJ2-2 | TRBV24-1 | CATSDSGELFF